These 23 T cell receptor beta chains share one sample of origin, sequenced in a study of T cell clones after liver transplantation. Sequencing was performed with immunoSEQ multiplex PCR; in TCRdb, only in-frame clones are kept and a portion is missing. Of 77,000 or so clones detected, about 80% appear once; the ten largest clones hold about 0.79%. Sequenced material: CD4+ T cells from blood, taken 12 months after liver transplant. The receptors were gathered from a human patient who received a liver transplant. Some T cells could come from the graft donor.

The V gene is TRBV28, the J gene TRBJ1-2; the match to TRBD1 covers 11 bases. Germline assignment: CDR1 MDHEN and CDR2 SYDVKM. The CDR3 consists of 14 residues. J was trimmed by 7 bases and V by 5 bases; bases with no gene match: 6. The CDR3 region has the DNA TGTGCCAGCAGTCTACGGACAGGGGGCAGTGGCTACACCTTC. The encoded protein is CASSLRTGGSGYTF.

Only a few counts were recorded for this clone. The J gene is TRBJ2-3, the V gene TRBV19, with D uncertain. Germline V CDR1 and CDR2: LNHDA, SQIVND (reference sequence). V shed 3 bases and J shed 2 bases, with 6 bases lying between them. The CDR3 is 13 amino acids. Written as DNA, the CDR3 is TGTGCCAGTAGTATTCGCCTCACAGATACGCAGTATTTT. Amino acid sequence: CASSIRLTDTQYF. The full variable domain, its missing parts supplied by reference TRBV19 and TRBJ2-3, is DGGITQSPKYLFRKEGQNVTLSCEQNLNHDAMYWYRQDPGQGLRLIYYSQIVNDFQKGDIAEGYSVSREKKESFPLTVTSAQKNPTAFYLCASSIRLTDTQYFGPGTRLTVL.

The V gene is TRBV28, the J gene TRBJ2-3, with 7 bases that match TRBD2. This CDR3 has 15 residues. In germline, CDR1 is MDHEN, CDR2 SYDVKM. The junction had 11 bases not matched to a gene; V was cut back by 8 bases and J by 3 bases. CDR3 loop: CASSHGGVNTDTQYF. CDR3 nucleotide sequence: TGTGCCAGCTCCCATGGGGGGGTCAATACAGATACGCAGTATTTT.

The chain couples TRBV7-2 to TRBJ1-3; D gene unclear. Germline V gene data show CDR1 as SGHTA and CDR2 as FQGNSA. Trimming stripped 5 bases from V and 0 bases from J, with 11 bases between. This CDR3 is 15 amino acids long. CDR3 DNA sequence: TGTGCCAGCAGCCCCAGTCCCAGCTCTGGAAACACCATATATTTT. Translated: CASSPSPSSGNTIYF.

The rearrangement links TRBV18 to TRBJ2-1, with D perhaps TRBD1 (8 bases). Trimming took off 3 bases at V and 4 bases at J, with 13 bases between the two ends. Per the germline V gene, CDR1 is KGHSH and CDR2 is LQKENI. There are 15 residues in the CDR3. CDR3 DNA: TGTGCCAGCTCACCTATACAGGGGGGGTACAATGAGCAGTTCTTC. Protein product: CASSPIQGGYNEQFF. Using reference TRBV18 and TRBJ2-1 for the parts outside the CDR3, the full variable domain is NAGVMQNPRHLVRRRGQEARLRCSPMKGHSHVYWYRQLPEEGLKFMVYLQKENIIDESGMPKERFSAEFPKEGPSILRIQQVVRGDSAAYFCASSPIQGGYNEQFFGPGTRLTVL.

This clone appeared a single time. The J gene is TRBJ2-3, the V gene TRBV28; D may match TRBD1 or TRBD2 (5 bases each). The CDR3 runs 13 residues. CDR1 and CDR2 from the germline V gene are MDHEN and SYDVKM. Trimming took 6 bases from V and 9 from J, leaving 16 bases between them. The CDR3 region has the DNA TGTGCCAGCAGGGGGACGCCATCGTTCACGCAGTATTTT. This encodes CASRGTPSFTQYF.

The chain recombines TRBV28 with TRBJ2-1; 10 nucleotides line up with TRBD1. This CDR3 comprises 14 residues. CDR1 MDHEN and CDR2 SYDVKM come from the germline V gene. The V segment lost 3 bases and the J segment 12 bases; nucleotides outside the gene matches: 8. CDR3 in DNA: TGTGCCAGCAGTTTGGGACAGGGGAATAGCGGGCAGTTCTTC. This encodes CASSLGQGNSGQFF.

The chain employs TRBV20-1 and TRBJ2-1; D gene ambiguous. This CDR3 spans 11 amino acids. Trimming stripped 1 base from V and 6 bases from J, with 4 bases between. Per germline, CDR1 DFQATT and CDR2 SNEGSKA (reference sequence). CDR3 sequence: CSARVPNEQFF. In DNA form, the CDR3 reads TGCAGTGCTAGAGTGCCCAATGAGCAGTTCTTC.

The chain uses TRBV7-2 and TRBJ2-1; 9 nucleotides agree with TRBD2. The CDR3 is 15 residues long. Looked up from germline, CDR1 is SGHTA and CDR2 is FQGNSA. With V trimmed by 0 bases and J by 10 bases, 7 bases remained unmatched. CDR3 residues: CASSLASGLAGEQFF. DNA for the CDR3: TGTGCCAGCAGCTTAGCCTCGGGACTAGCCGGGGAGCAGTTCTTC. Filled out from reference TRBV7-2 and TRBJ2-1, the complete variable domain reads GAGVSQSPSNKVTEKGKDVELRCDPISGHTALYWYRQSLGQGLEFLIYFQGNSAPDKSGLPSDRFSAERTGGSVSTLTIQRTQQEDSAVYLCASSLASGLAGEQFFGPGTRLTVL.

The V and J genes are TRBV28 and TRBJ2-7, with TRBD1 matching 8 bases. CDR3 length: 16 amino acids. CDR1 and CDR2 from the germline V gene are MDHEN and SYDVKM. Losses at the gene ends were 3 bases for V and 6 bases for J; bases not matched to a gene: 13. Here the CDR3 reads CASSFSGTGYSGEQYF. As DNA, the CDR3 is TGTGCCAGCAGTTTCTCTGGGACAGGCTATTCTGGCGAGCAGTACTTC.

The chain is built from TRBV28 and TRBJ2-7; TRBD2 aligns across 10 bases. CDR1 and CDR2 (germline): MDHEN, SYDVKM. After removal of 6 bases from V and 4 bases from J, the junction contained 6 bases not matched to a gene. CDR3 size: 14 residues. The CDR3: CASRLLAGKYEQYF. The CDR3 DNA sequence: TGTGCCAGCAGATTACTAGCGGGAAAGTACGAGCAGTACTTC.

The chain uses TRBV5-1 and TRBJ1-3; 9 bases match TRBD1. V lost 1 base and J lost 1; bases outside the gene matches: 3. CDR1 SGHRS and CDR2 YFSETQ come from the germline V gene. The CDR3 length is 16 residues. CDR3 loop: CASSLFGTGSGNTIYF. The CDR3 bases are TGCGCCAGCAGCTTGTTTGGGACAGGGTCTGGAAACACCATATATTTT.

This clone occurred a few times. The chain employs TRBV5-1 and TRBJ2-7; TRBD1 might be the D (5 bases). Germline CDR1 reads SGHRS; CDR2 reads YFSETQ. The CDR3 loop spans 13 amino acids. V was pared by 0 bases and J by 7 bases, with 11 bases between. In DNA, the CDR3 is TGCGCCAGCAGCTTGGGTCTGGACAAAGAGCAGTACTTC. It codes for CASSLGLDKEQYF.

J is TRBJ2-1 and V is TRBV14; TRBD1 is a possible D gene (5 bases). The CDR3 is made up of 16 amino acids. Germline CDR1 SGHDN, CDR2 FVKESK. Trimming took 1 base from V and 3 from J, leaving 13 bases between them. The DNA of the CDR3 is TGTGCCAGCAGCCAAGGTTCAGGGATAAACTACAATGAGCAGTTCTTC. Translating gives CASSQGSGINYNEQFF.

This chain joins TRBV7-2 and TRBJ2-1, with 11 bases lining up with TRBD2. Germline CDR1 SGHTA, CDR2 FQGNSA. The CDR3 is made up of 17 amino acids. Trimming removed 5 bases from V and 1 base from J; junction bases left unmatched: 7. CDR3 region: CASSLPASGGSYNEQFF. DNA of the CDR3: TGTGCCAGCAGCCTACCCGCTAGCGGGGGGTCCTACAATGAGCAGTTCTTC.

The gene calls are TRBV7-9 and TRBJ1-1, with a weak D call TRBD1 (5 bases). This CDR3 contains 13 residues. The germline CDR1 and CDR2 sequences are SEHNR and FQNEAQ (reference sequence). V was cut by 2 bases and J by 1 base, with 5 bases left in between. DNA of the CDR3: TGTGCCAGCAGCTTACAGGGGAACACTGAAGCTTTCTTT. Its translation: CASSLQGNTEAFF.

This clone was seen repeatedly, ten times or more. The CDR3 sequence is CSVVGGTAKNIQYF. CDR3 nucleotide sequence: TGCAGCGTTGTTGGGGGGACGGCCAAAAACATTCAGTACTTC. This rearrangement joins TRBV29-1 to TRBJ2-4; maybe TRBD2 (6 bases). Between the trimmed V and J ends, which lost 4 bases and 1 base, there was a span of 11 bases. Germline-derived CDR1 and CDR2 are SQVTM and ANQGSEA. This CDR3 has 14 amino acids.

This clone has only one observation. The chain combines TRBV18 with TRBJ1-2; 9 nucleotides agree with TRBD1. This CDR3 comprises 18 residues. Germline loops: CDR1 KGHSH, CDR2 LQKENI. The V gene end was trimmed by 1 base and the J gene end by 5 bases; junction bases not matched to a gene: 14. CDR3: CASSPRAGQGPPEYGYTF. DNA of the CDR3: TGTGCCAGCTCACCACGAGCGGGACAGGGCCCTCCAGAATATGGCTACACCTTC.

The gene calls are TRBV5-1 and TRBJ2-7; weak D call: TRBD2 (6 bases). The CDR3 spans 13 residues. Deletions cut 4 bases from V and 0 bases from J, with 8 bases between. CDR1 is SGHRS and CDR2 is YFSETQ in the germline V gene. The CDR3 nucleotides read TGCGCCAGCAGCGGAGGGACCTCCTACGAGCAGTACTTC. Translation: CASSGGTSYEQYF.

This clone was seen just once. The rearrangement joins TRBV28 to TRBJ1-1; maybe TRBD1 (5 bases). Germline V gene sequence: CDR1 MDHEN, CDR2 SYDVKM. The CDR3 has 13 residues. V shed 10 bases and J shed 4 bases, with 16 bases lying between them. The CDR3 DNA sequence: TGTGCCACCTTCATAGCAGGGCCCACTGAAGCTTTCTTT. Its protein product is CATFIAGPTEAFF. Together with reference TRBV28 and TRBJ1-1, the CDR3 gives the full variable domain: DVKVTQSSRYLVKRTGEKVFLECVQDMDHENMFWYRQDPGLGLRLIYFSYDVKMKEKGDIPEGYSVSREKKERFSLILESASTNQTSMYLCATFIAGPTEAFFGQGTRLTVV.

This rearrangement joins TRBV25-1 to TRBJ1-2; D is undetermined. With 2 bases removed from V and 4 bases from J, the gap between germline ends came to 11 bases. Germline V gives CDR1 MGHDK, CDR2 SYGVNS. The CDR3 covers 14 residues. The CDR3 bases are TGTGCCAGCAGTGAACTAGGCCGCAGCTATGGCTACACCTTC. Protein sequence: CASSELGRSYGYTF.

This clone was found once. The chain combines TRBV6-5 with TRBJ2-7; D gene uncertain. With 2 bases removed from V and 6 bases from J, the gap between germline ends came to 14 bases. The V gene's germline CDR1 is MNHEY and CDR2 SVGAGI. The CDR3 spans 14 residues. The CDR3: CASSYRPPNSEQYF. DNA of the CDR3: TGTGCCAGCAGTTACCGGCCCCCTAATTCCGAGCAGTACTTC.

The chain couples TRBV7-2 to TRBJ2-5, with a weak D call TRBD1 (5 bases). Germline V gene data show CDR1 as SGHTA and CDR2 as FQGNSA. This CDR3 is 13 amino acids long. V was pared by 5 bases and J by 5 bases, with 12 bases between. The CDR3 bases are TGTGCCAGCAGCAAAGACCAGGGTGAGACCCAGTACTTC. This translates into CASSKDQGETQYF.